The entry that follows covers one T cell receptor beta chain sequence. The protocol was immunoSEQ multiplex PCR, while the TCRdb copy is restricted to in-frame clones and leaves out a portion. Counted here are 65,000 to 90,000 clones, more than 80% occurring once; the ten biggest clones make up 6.5% to 8.5%. The data stem from a study of blood T cell repertoires in COVID-19. The CDR3 contains 15 residues. Trimming left V 2 bases short and J 1 base short, with 10 bases between. Germline-derived CDR1 and CDR2 are SGHTA and FQGNSA. The clonotype originates from a human donor in a cohort sampled during active COVID-19. Sequencing input: peripheral blood. The V and J genes are TRBV7-2 and TRBJ2-3, with D tentatively TRBD2 (6 bases). Written as DNA, the CDR3 is TGTGCCAGCAGCTTATTGGGGGGAGGCACAGATACGCAGTATTTT. It codes for CASSLLGGGTDTQYF.